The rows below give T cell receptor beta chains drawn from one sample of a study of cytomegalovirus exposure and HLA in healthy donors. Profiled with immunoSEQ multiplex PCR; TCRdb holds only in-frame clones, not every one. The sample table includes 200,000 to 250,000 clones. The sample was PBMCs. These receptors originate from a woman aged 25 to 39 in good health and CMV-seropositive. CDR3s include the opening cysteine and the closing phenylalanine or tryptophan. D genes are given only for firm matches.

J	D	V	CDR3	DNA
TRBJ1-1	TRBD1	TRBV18	CASSPDRHLEFGEAFF	TGTGCCAGCTCGCCGGACAGGCATTTGGAATTTGGTGAAGCTTTCTTT
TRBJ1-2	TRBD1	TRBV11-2	CASSLGGQGALYYGYTF	TGTGCCAGCAGCTTAGGGGGACAGGGGGCACTTTACTATGGCTACACCTTC
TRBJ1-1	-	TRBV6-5	CASSYSGQQNTEAFF	TGTGCCAGCAGTTACTCGGGACAACAGAACACTGAAGCTTTCTTT
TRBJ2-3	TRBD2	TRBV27	CASSLWTSSDTQYF	TGTGCCAGCAGTTTATGGACTAGTTCAGATACGCAGTATTTT
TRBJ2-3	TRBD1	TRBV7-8	CASSEDRGLTDTQYF	TGTGCCAGCAGCGAAGACAGGGGGCTCACAGATACGCAGTATTTT
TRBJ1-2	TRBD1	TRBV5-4	CASSLAVYTGGTNYGYTF	TGTGCCAGCAGCTTGGCGGTTTATACAGGGGGCACAAACTATGGCTACACCTTC
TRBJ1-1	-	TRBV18	CASSPSLNTEAFF	TGTGCCAGCTCACCCTCCCTTAACACTGAAGCTTTCTTT
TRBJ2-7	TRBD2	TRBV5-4	CASSFRGLPRGDEQYF	TGTGCCAGCAGCTTCAGAGGGCTGCCCCGGGGGGACGAGCAGTACTTC
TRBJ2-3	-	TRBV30	CAWRESTDTQYF	TGTGCCTGGCGGGAGTCCACAGATACGCAGTATTTT
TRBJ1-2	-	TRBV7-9	CASSSYGTGTSTF	TGTGCCAGCAGCTCCTACGGAACAGGGACAAGCACCTTC
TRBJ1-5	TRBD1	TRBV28	CASSAGGWDQPQHF	TGTGCCAGCAGTGCAGGGGGTTGGGATCAGCCCCAGCATTTT
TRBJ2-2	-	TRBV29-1	CSVESLQGPNTGELFF	TGCAGCGTTGAATCTCTGCAGGGCCCGAACACCGGGGAGCTGTTTTTT
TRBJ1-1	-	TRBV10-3	CAISESAQTEAFF	TGTGCCATCAGTGAGTCGGCTCAGACTGAAGCTTTCTTT
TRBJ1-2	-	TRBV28	CASSLKGDYGYTF	TGTGCCAGCAGTTTGAAGGGGGACTATGGCTACACCTTC
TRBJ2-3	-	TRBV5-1	CASSTGTVGTDTQYF	TGCGCCAGCAGCACAGGGACCGTGGGCACAGATACGCAGTATTTT
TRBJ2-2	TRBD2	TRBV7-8	CASSLGASGSYTGELFF	TGTGCCAGCAGCTTAGGGGCTAGCGGGTCATACACCGGGGAGCTGTTTTTT
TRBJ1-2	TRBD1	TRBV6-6	CASSPGQGSYYTF	TGTGCCAGCAGTCCGGGACAGGGTAGCTACTACACCTTC
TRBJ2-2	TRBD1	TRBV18	CASSPRTGSFNTGKLFF	TGTGCCAGCTCACCAAGGACAGGAAGTTTCAACACCGGGAAGCTGTTTTTT
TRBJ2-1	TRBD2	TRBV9	CASSVKLAGGHEQFF	TGTGCCAGCAGCGTAAAGCTAGCGGGGGGGCATGAGCAGTTCTTC
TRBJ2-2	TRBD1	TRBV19	CASTDRRTGELFF	TGTGCCAGTACGGACAGGCGGACCGGGGAGCTGTTTTTT
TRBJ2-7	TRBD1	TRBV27	CASSFGTDYYEQYF	TGTGCCAGCAGTTTTGGGACAGACTATTACGAGCAGTACTTC
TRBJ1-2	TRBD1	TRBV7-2	CASSSTGEGYTF	TGTGCCAGCAGCTCGACAGGGGAAGGCTACACCTTC
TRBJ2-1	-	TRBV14	CASSQDLNNEQFF	TGTGCCAGCAGCCAAGATCTTAATAATGAGCAGTTCTTC
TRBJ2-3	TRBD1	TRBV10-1	CASSKGSGTGSADTQYF	TGCGCCAGCAGTAAGGGGAGCGGGACAGGGTCCGCAGATACGCAGTATTTT
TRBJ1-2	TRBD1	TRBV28	CASRSSQGWSGYTF	TGTGCCAGCAGATCCTCACAGGGGTGGAGTGGCTACACCTTC
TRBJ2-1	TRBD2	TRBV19	CASSRTSVINEQFF	TGTGCCAGTAGTCGGACTAGCGTGATCAATGAGCAGTTCTTC
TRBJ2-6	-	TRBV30	CALAGSGANVLTF	TGTGCGCTGGCGGGCTCTGGGGCCAACGTCCTGACTTTC
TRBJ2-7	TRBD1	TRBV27	CASSFQGVKYEQYF	TGTGCCAGCAGTTTCCAGGGGGTAAAATACGAGCAGTACTTC
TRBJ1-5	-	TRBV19	CASSRSGQPQHF	TGTGCCAGTAGCCGCTCGGGTCAGCCCCAGCATTTT
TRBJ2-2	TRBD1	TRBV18	CASSPRTGTGELFF	TGTGCCAGCTCACCAAGGACAGGGACCGGGGAGCTGTTTTTT
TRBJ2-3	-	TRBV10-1	CASTVSAGRGSTDTQYF	TGCGCCAGCACGGTGTCAGCGGGCCGGGGGAGCACAGATACGCAGTATTTT
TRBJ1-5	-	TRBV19	CASSISHGQGRNQPQHF	TGTGCCAGTAGTATATCGCACGGGCAGGGCCGAAATCAGCCCCAGCATTTT
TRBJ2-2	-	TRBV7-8	CASSPDRYDTGELFF	TGTGCCAGCAGCCCCGACAGATATGACACCGGGGAGCTGTTTTTT
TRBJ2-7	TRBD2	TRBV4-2	CASSPSGTSGRIGQYF	TGTGCCAGCAGCCCTTCCGGGACTAGCGGGAGGATCGGGCAGTACTTC
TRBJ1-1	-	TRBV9	CASSPYRLYTEAFF	TGTGCCAGCAGCCCTTACCGACTGTACACTGAAGCTTTCTTT
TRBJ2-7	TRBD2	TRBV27	CASSLAGGGYYEQYF	TGTGCCAGCAGTCTAGCGGGGGGAGGGTACTACGAGCAGTACTTC
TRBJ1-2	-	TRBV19	CASTRAGNYGYTF	TGTGCCAGCACTAGGGCCGGGAACTATGGCTACACCTTC
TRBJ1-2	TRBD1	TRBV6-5	CASNKGQDYGYTF	TGTGCCAGCAACAAAGGACAGGACTATGGCTACACCTTC
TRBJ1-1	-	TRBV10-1	CASSGGSPMNTEAFF	TGCGCCAGCAGTGGAGGCAGTCCCATGAACACTGAAGCTTTCTTT
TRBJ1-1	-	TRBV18	CASSPGGKYLNTEAFF	TGTGCCAGCTCACCCGGGGGGAAATACTTGAACACTGAAGCTTTCTTT
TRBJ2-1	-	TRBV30	CAWSNPLQDPYNEQFF	TGTGCCTGGAGTAACCCCCTACAGGACCCTTACAATGAGCAGTTCTTC
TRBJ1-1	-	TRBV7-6	CASSLGGGGNTEAFF	TGTGCCAGCAGCTTAGGCGGGGGAGGGAACACTGAAGCTTTCTTT
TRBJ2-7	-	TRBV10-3	CAISDRTSQDEQYF	TGTGCCATCAGCGACAGAACCTCTCAAGACGAGCAGTACTTC
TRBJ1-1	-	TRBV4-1	CASSDSRGAEAFF	TGCGCCAGCAGCGATTCTAGAGGTGCTGAAGCTTTCTTT
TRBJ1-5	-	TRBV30	CAWSPGMGPQHF	TGTGCCTGGAGTCCAGGGATGGGGCCCCAGCATTTT
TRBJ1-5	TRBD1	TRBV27	CASSGTGIGQPQHF	TGTGCCAGTTCCGGGACAGGGATCGGGCAGCCCCAGCATTTT